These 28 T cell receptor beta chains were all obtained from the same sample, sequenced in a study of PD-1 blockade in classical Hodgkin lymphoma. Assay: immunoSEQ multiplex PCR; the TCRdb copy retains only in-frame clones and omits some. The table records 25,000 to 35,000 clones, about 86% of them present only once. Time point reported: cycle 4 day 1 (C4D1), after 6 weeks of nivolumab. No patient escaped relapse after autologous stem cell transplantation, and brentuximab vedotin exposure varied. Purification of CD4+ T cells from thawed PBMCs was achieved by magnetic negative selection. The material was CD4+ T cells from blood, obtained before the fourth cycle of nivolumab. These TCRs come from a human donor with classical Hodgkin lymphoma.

The CDR3 bases are TGTGCCAGCAGTTTCTCTGGGTACGATGGCTACACCTTC. Residues: CASSFSGYDGYTF. The chain is built from TRBV28 and TRBJ1-2; D not resolved. V was trimmed by 3 bases and J by 6 bases, leaving 11 bases between them. Germline V gene data show CDR1 as MDHEN and CDR2 as SYDVKM. The CDR3 length is 13 residues.

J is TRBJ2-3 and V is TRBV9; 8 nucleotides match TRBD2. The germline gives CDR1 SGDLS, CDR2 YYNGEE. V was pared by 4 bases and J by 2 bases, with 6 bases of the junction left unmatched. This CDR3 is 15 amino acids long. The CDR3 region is CASSPTGGNTDTQYF. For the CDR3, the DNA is TGTGCCAGCAGCCCCACGGGGGGGAACACAGATACGCAGTATTTT.

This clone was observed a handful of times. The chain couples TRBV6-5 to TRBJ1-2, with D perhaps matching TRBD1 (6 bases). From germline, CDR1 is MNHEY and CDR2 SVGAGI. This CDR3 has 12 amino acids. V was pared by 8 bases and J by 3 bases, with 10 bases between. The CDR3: CASARGDYGYTF. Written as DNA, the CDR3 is TGTGCCAGCGCCAGGGGTGACTATGGCTACACCTTC.

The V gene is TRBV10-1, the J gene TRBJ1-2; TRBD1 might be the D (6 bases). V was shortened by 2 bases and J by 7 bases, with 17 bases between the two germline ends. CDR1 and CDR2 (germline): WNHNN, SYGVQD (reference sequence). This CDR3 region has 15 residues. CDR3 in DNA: TGCGCCAGCAGTGAGCTAAAAGGGGGTCGGGGTGGCTACACCTTC. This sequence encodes CASSELKGGRGGYTF.

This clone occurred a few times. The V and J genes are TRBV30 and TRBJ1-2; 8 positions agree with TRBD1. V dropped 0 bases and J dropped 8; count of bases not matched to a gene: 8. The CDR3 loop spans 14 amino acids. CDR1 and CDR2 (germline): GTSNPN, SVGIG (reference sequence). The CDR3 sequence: CAWSVSGGSQGYTF. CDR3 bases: TGTGCCTGGAGTGTGTCAGGGGGCTCGCAGGGCTACACCTTC.

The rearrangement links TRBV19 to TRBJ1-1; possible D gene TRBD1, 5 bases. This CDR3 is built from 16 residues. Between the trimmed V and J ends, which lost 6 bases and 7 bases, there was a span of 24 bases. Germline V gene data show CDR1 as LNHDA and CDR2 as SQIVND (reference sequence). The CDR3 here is CASSGGAGTVSNEAFF. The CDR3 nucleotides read TGTGCCAGTAGCGGTGGAGCGGGGACCGTAAGTAATGAAGCTTTCTTT.

In nucleotides, the CDR3 is TGTGCCAGCAGCTTAGGGGGACGAGGAGATACGCAGTATTTT. It is translated as CASSLGGRGDTQYF. This chain uses TRBV7-3 with TRBJ2-3; the D call may be TRBD1 or TRBD2 (5 bases each). The V end was cut by 2 bases, the J end by 5 bases, with 11 bases between. The CDR3 consists of 14 residues. From germline, CDR1 is SGHTA and CDR2 FQGTGA.

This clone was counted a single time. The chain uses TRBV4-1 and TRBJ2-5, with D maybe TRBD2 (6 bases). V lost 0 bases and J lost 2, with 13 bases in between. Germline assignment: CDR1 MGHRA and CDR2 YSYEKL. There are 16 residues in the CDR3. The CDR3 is CASSQERGGVQETQYF. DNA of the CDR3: TGCGCCAGCAGCCAAGAAAGAGGCGGGGTACAAGAGACCCAGTACTTC.

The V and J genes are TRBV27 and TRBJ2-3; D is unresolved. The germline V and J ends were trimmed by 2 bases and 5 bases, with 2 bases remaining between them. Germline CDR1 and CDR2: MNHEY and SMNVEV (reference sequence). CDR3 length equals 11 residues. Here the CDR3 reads CASSLRDTQYF. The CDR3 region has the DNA TGTGCCAGCAGTTTAAGAGATACGCAGTATTTT.

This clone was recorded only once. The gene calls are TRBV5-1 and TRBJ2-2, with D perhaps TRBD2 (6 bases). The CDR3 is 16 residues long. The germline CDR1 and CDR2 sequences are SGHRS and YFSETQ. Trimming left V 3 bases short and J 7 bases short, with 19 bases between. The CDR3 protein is CASSSSLAGPGGELFF. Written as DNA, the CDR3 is TGCGCCAGCAGCTCTTCCCTCGCGGGGCCGGGCGGGGAGCTGTTTTTT. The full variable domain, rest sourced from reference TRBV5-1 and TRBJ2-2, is KAGVTQTPRYLIKTRGQQVTLSCSPISGHRSVSWYQQTPGQGLQFLFEYFSETQRNKGNFPGRFSGRQFSNSRSEMNVSTLELGDSALYLCASSSSLAGPGGELFFGEGSRLTVL.

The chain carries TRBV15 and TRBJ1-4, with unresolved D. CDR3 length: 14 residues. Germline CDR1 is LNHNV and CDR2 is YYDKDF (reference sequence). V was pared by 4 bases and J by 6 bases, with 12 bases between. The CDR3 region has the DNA TGTGCCACCAGCACAGTGCTAAGTCATGAAAAACTGTTTTTT. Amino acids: CATSTVLSHEKLFF.

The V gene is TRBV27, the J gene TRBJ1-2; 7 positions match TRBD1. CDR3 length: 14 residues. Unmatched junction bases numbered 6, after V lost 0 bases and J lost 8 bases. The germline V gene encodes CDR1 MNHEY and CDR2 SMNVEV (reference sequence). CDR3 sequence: CASSLSDRAIGYTF. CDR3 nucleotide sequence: TGTGCCAGCAGTTTATCTGACAGGGCAATCGGCTACACCTTC.

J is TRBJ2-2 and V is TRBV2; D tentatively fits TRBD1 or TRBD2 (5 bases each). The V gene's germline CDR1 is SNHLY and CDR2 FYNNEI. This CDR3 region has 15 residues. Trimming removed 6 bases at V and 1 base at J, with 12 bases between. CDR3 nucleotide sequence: TGTGCCAGCAGCTTAGAGGGGCTGAACACCGGGGAGCTGTTTTTT. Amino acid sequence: CASSLEGLNTGELFF.

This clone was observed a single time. CDR3 coding DNA: TGTGCCACCTTTCTGGACAGGATGTTTAATGGCTACACCTTC. It codes for CATFLDRMFNGYTF. V is TRBV6-1 and J is TRBJ1-2, with 7 nucleotides matching TRBD1. CDR1 MNHNS and CDR2 SASEGT come from the germline V gene. CDR3 length: 14 residues. The J segment lost 6 bases and the V segment lost 10 bases, leaving 14 bases of the junction unmatched.

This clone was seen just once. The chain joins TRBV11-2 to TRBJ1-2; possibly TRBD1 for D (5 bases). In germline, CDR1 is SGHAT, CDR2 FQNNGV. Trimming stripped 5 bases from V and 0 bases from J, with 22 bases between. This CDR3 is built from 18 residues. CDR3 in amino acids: CASSIRGEKGPSNYGYTF. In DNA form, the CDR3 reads TGTGCCAGCAGCATCCGGGGCGAGAAAGGTCCCTCTAACTATGGCTACACCTTC.

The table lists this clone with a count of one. CDR3 residues: CASSLRQDPFNEQFF. In DNA form, the CDR3 reads TGTGCCAGCAGCTTAAGACAGGACCCTTTCAATGAGCAGTTCTTC. The chain carries TRBV7-8 and TRBJ2-1, with a weak D call TRBD1 (6 bases). CDR1 and CDR2 (germline): SGHVS, FQNEAQ. Deletions cut 2 bases from V and 6 bases from J, with 14 bases between. The CDR3 is 15 amino acids.

The DNA for the CDR3 is TGTGCCAGCAGCTCAGGGAGGGGGAAAGGCCTCGAGCAGTACTTC. Protein sequence: CASSSGRGKGLEQYF. The J gene is TRBJ2-7, the V gene TRBV9; TRBD2 is a possible D gene (7 bases). This CDR3 contains 15 residues. The V gene's germline CDR1 is SGDLS and CDR2 YYNGEE. The V end was cut by 4 bases, the J end by 6 bases, with 20 bases between.

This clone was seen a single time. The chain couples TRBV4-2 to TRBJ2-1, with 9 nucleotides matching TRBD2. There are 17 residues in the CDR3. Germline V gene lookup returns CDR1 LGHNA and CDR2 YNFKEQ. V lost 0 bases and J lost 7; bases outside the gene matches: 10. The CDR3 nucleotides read TGTGCCAGCAGCCAAGACGGCGCGGGGGGGCCACTGAATGAGCAGTTCTTC. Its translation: CASSQDGAGGPLNEQFF.

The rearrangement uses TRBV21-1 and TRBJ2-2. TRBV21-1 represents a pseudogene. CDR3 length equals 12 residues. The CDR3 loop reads CARGVNTGELFF. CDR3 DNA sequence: TGTGCCAGGGGGGTGAACACCGGGGAGCTGTTTTTT.

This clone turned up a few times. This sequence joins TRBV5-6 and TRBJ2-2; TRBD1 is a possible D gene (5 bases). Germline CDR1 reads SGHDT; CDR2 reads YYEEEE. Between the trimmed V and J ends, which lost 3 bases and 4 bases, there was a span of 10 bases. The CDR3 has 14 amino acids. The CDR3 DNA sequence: TGTGCCAGCAGCTACTTACAGGTCACCGGGGAGCTGTTTTTT. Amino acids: CASSYLQVTGELFF.

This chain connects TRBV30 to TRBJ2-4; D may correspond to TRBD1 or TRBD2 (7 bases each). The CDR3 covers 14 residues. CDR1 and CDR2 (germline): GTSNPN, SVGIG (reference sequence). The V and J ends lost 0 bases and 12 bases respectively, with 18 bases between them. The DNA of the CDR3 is TGTGCCTGGAGTGTCAGGGGGGGCCAAGCCAGTCAGTACTTC. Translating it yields CAWSVRGGQASQYF. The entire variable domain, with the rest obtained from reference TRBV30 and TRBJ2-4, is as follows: SQTIHQWPATLVQPVGSPLSLECTVEGTSNPNLYWYRQAAGRGLQLLFYSVGIGQISSEVPQNLSASRPQDRQFILSSKKLLLSDSGFYLCAWSVRGGQASQYFGAGTRLSVL.

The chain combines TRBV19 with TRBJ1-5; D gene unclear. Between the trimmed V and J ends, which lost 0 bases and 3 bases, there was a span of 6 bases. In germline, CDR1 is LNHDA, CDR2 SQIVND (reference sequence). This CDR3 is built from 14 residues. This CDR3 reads CASSIDRNNQPQHF. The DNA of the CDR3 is TGTGCCAGTAGTATAGACAGGAACAATCAGCCCCAGCATTTT. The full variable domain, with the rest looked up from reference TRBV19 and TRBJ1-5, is DGGITQSPKYLFRKEGQNVTLSCEQNLNHDAMYWYRQDPGQGLRLIYYSQIVNDFQKGDIAEGYSVSREKKESFPLTVTSAQKNPTAFYLCASSIDRNNQPQHFGDGTRLSIL.

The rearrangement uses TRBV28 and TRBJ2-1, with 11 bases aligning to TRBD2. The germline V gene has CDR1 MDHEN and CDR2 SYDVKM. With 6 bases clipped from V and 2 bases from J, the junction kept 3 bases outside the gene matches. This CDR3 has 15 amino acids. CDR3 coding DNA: TGTGCCAGCAGAACGGGACTAGCGGCCTACAATGAGCAGTTCTTC. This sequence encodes CASRTGLAAYNEQFF.

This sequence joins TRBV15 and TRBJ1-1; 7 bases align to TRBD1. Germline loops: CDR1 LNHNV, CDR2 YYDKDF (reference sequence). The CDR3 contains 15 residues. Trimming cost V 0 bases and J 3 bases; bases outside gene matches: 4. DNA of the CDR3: TGTGCCACCAGCAGAGATGAGGGGGCTCACACTGAAGCTTTCTTT. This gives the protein CATSRDEGAHTEAFF.

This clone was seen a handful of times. This CDR3 is CASTGASYEQYF. CDR3 in DNA: TGTGCCAGTACTGGGGCCTCTTACGAGCAGTACTTC. The chain has TRBV19 and TRBJ2-7, with D perhaps TRBD1 (5 bases). The CDR3 sequence is 12 residues long. From germline, CDR1 is LNHDA and CDR2 SQIVND (reference sequence). The V end lost 7 bases, the J end lost 4 bases, and 11 bases lay between the germline ends.

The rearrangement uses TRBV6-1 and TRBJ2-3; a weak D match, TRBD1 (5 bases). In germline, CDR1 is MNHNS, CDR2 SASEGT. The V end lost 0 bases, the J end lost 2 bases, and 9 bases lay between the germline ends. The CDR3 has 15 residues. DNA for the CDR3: TGTGCCAGCAGTGAAGCGGCAGGGATCACAGATACGCAGTATTTT. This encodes CASSEAAGITDTQYF.

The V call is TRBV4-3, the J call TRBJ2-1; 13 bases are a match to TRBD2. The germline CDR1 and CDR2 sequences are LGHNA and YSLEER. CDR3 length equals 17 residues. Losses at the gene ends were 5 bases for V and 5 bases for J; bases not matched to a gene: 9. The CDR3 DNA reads TGCGCCAGCAGCTCACTAGCGGGGGGGCTAAGTAACAATGAGCAGTTCTTC. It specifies CASSSLAGGLSNNEQFF.

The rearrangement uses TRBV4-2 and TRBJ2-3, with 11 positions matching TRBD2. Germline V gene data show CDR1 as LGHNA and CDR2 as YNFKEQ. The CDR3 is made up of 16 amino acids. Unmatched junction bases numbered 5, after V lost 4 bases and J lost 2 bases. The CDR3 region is CASSPRTSGYTDTQYF. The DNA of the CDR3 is TGTGCCAGCAGCCCAAGGACTAGCGGGTACACAGATACGCAGTATTTT.